This TCR beta chain was captured in a study of CD8 T cells in Susac syndrome. CD8+ and CD4+ T cells taken from blood had their TCR beta sequenced. RNA, at roughly 0.5 to 1 ug, was reverse transcribed with random hexamers. TCRdb re-called the immunoSEQ multiplex PCR reads with MiXCR, one entry per CDR3 protein. The sample consists of about 120,000 distinct CDR3 sequences, around 94% of them appearing once. The CDR3 covers 11 residues. Germline V gene lookup returns CDR1 SNHLY and CDR2 FYNNEI. Trimming removed 8 bases at V and 5 bases at J, with 10 bases between. Sequencing was carried out using CD4+ T cells from PBMCs. The chain employs TRBV2 and TRBJ2-7; D unclear. The origin of this receptor is a human donor in good health. This CDR3 is CASHLGNEQYF. As DNA, the CDR3 is TGTGCCAGCCATCTGGGGAACGAGCAGTACTTC.